This T cell receptor (beta chain) is drawn from a study of shared clonotypes between healthy human individuals. Notes on the study in general: Limited genetic and exposure-history diversity came from having few donors.

Some clones are missing from TCRdb's copy, which holds only in-frame ones; the method was immunoSEQ multiplex PCR. The table lists some 2,500,000 clones, approximately 93% of them singletons. CDR1 and CDR2 (germline): LNHDA, SQIVND (reference sequence). Trimming shortened V by 7 bases and J by 2 bases, and 11 bases separated the two germline ends. This CDR3 has 13 residues. Worth noting for this clone: The antigen is undetermined.

The gene calls are TRBV19 and TRBJ1-2; D perhaps matches TRBD1 (5 bases). Sequenced: naive CD4+ T cells from PBMCs. The subset here: CD45RA+ positively selected. This receptor was taken from a man younger than 30 in good health. Some clones in this sample may be carry-over from other donors' samples. CDR3 DNA: TGTGCCAGTACCCCCGACAGAAACTATGGCTACACCTTC. Protein: CASTPDRNYGYTF. The complete variable domain, with remaining parts taken from reference TRBV19 and TRBJ1-2, reads DGGITQSPKYLFRKEGQNVTLSCEQNLNHDAMYWYRQDPGQGLRLIYYSQIVNDFQKGDIAEGYSVSREKKESFPLTVTSAQKNPTAFYLCASTPDRNYGYTFGSGTRLTVV.